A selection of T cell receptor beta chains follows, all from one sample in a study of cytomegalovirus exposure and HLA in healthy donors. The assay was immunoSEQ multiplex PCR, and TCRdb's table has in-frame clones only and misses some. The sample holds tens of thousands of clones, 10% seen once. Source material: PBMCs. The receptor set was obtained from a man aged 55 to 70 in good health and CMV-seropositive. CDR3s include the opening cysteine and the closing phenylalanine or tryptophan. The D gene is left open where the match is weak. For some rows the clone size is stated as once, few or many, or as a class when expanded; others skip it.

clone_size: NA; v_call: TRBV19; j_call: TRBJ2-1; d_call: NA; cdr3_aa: CASSIRSDGGQYNEQFF; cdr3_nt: TGTGCCAGTAGTATTAGGAGCGACGGGGGGCAATACAATGAGCAGTTCTTC
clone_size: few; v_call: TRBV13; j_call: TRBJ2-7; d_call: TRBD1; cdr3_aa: CASSPMDRGYEQYF; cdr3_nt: TGTGCCAGCAGCCCGATGGACAGGGGCTACGAGCAGTACTTC
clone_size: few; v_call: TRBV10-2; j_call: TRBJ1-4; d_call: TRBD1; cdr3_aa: CASSETGGEEEKLFF; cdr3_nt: TGCGCCAGCAGTGAGACAGGGGGTGAAGAGGAAAAACTGTTTTTT
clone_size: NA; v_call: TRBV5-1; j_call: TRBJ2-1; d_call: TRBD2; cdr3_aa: CASGLGGGSYNEQFF; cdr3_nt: TGCGCCAGCGGCCTGGGGGGAGGGTCCTACAATGAGCAGTTCTTC
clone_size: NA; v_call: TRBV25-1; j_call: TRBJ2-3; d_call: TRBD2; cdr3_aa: CASSKPVASGMRTDTQYF; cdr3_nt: TGTGCCAGCAGTAAACCGGTGGCTAGCGGGATGAGGACAGATACGCAGTATTTT
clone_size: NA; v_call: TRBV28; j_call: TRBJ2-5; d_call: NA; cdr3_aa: CAAAAHTQETQYF; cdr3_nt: TGTGCCGCCGCGGCCCATACTCAAGAGACCCAGTACTTC
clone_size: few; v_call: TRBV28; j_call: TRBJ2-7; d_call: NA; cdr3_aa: CASSLIPGAVYEQYF; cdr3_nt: TGTGCCAGCAGCCTCATCCCAGGGGCGGTGTACGAGCAGTACTTC
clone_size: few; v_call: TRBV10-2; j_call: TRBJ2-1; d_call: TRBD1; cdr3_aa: CASSGTGTYNEQFF; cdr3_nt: TGCGCCAGCTCGGGGACAGGGACCTACAATGAGCAGTTCTTC
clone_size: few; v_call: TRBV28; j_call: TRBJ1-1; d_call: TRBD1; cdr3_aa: CASSYTGVRGTEAFF; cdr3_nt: TGTGCCAGCAGTTATACAGGGGTGAGGGGCACTGAAGCTTTCTTT
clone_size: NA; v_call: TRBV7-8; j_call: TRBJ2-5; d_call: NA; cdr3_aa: CASSLRGETQYF; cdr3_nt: TGTGCCAGCAGCCTACGGGGGGAGACCCAGTACTTC
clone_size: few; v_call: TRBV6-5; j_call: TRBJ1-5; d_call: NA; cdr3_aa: CASSYDRNQPQHF; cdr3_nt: TGTGCCAGCAGTTACGATCGGAATCAGCCCCAGCATTTT
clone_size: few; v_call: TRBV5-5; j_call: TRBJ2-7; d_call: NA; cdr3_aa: CASSGLRSYEQYF; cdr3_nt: TGTGCCAGCTCCGGACTACGTTCCTACGAGCAGTACTTC
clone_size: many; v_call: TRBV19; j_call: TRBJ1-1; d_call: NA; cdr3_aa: CASSSRGRGTEAFF; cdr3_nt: TGTGCCAGTAGTTCCCGGGGAAGGGGGACTGAAGCTTTCTTT
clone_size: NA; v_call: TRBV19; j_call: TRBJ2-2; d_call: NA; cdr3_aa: CASKEQGQPGELFF; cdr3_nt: TGTGCCAGTAAGGAACAGGGACAACCCGGGGAGCTGTTTTTT
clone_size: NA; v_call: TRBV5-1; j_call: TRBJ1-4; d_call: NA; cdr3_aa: CASSLMTASTNEKLFF; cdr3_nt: TGCGCCAGCAGCCTTATGACAGCGTCAACTAATGAAAAACTGTTTTTT
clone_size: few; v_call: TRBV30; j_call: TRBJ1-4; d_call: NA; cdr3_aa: CALTSSEKLFF; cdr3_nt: TGTGCCCTGACTAGCAGTGAAAAACTGTTTTTT
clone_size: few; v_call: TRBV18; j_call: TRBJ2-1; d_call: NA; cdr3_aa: CASSPLLSGSYNEQFF; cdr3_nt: TGTGCCAGCTCACCTTTACTTTCGGGCTCCTACAATGAGCAGTTCTTC
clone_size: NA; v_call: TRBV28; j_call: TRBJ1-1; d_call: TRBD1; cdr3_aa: CASSWGGQGTEAFF; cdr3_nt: TGTGCCAGCAGTTGGGGGGGACAGGGCACTGAAGCTTTCTTT
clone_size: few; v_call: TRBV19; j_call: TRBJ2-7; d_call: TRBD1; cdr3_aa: CASSSTGNVWASVYEQYF; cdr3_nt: TGTGCCAGTAGTTCGACAGGGAATGTATGGGCCTCGGTCTACGAGCAGTACTTC
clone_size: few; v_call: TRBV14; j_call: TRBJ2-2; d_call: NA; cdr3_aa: CASSQGRRWRSEGELFF; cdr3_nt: TGTGCCAGCAGCCAAGGGAGACGATGGAGGTCAGAGGGGGAGCTGTTTTTT
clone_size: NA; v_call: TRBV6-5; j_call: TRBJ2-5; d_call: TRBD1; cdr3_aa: CASRIQGAGETQYF; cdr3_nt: TGTGCCAGCAGAATACAGGGGGCAGGAGAGACCCAGTACTTC
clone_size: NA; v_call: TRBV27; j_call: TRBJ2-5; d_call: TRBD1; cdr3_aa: CASRRQGETQYF; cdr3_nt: TGTGCCAGCAGGAGACAGGGGGAGACCCAGTACTTC
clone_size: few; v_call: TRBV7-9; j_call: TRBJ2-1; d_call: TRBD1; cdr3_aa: CASSYGQGIDNEQFF; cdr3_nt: TGTGCCAGCAGCTATGGACAGGGGATAGACAATGAGCAGTTCTTC
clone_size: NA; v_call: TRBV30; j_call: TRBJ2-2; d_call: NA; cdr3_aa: CAWRNRGTGELFF; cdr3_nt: TGTGCCTGGAGGAATCGGGGGACCGGGGAGCTGTTTTTT
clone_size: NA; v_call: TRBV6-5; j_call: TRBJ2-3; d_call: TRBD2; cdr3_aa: CASSLGLAADTQYF; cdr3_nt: TGTGCCAGCAGCCTCGGACTAGCGGCAGATACGCAGTATTTT
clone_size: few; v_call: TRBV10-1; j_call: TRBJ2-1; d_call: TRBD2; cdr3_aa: CASIRAGGCHNEQFF; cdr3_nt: TGCGCCAGCATTCGAGCGGGAGGGTGCCACAATGAGCAGTTCTTC
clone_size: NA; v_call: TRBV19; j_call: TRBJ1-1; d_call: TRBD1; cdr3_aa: CASSFTGGPEAFF; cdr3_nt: TGTGCCAGTAGTTTTACAGGGGGCCCTGAAGCTTTCTTT
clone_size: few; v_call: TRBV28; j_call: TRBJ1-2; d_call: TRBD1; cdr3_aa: CASSLDRDYGYTF; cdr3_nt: TGTGCCAGCAGTCTAGACAGGGACTATGGCTACACCTTC
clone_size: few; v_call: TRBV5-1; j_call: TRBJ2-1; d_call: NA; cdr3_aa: CASSLSGTAGDNEQFF; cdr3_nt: TGCGCCAGCAGCTTGTCAGGCACGGCCGGCGACAATGAGCAGTTCTTC
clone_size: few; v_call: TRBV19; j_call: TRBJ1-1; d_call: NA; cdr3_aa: CASKIQGPVEAFF; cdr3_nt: TGTGCCAGTAAAATACAGGGTCCCGTGGAAGCTTTCTTT
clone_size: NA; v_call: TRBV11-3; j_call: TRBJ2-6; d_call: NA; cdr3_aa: CASSATGSGANVLTF; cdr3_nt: TGTGCCAGCAGCGCTACAGGCTCTGGGGCCAACGTCCTGACTTTC
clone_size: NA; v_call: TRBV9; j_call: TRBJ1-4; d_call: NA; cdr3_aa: CASSPGSGGTNEKLFF; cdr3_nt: TGTGCCAGCAGCCCGGGATCGGGGGGGACTAATGAAAAACTGTTTTTT
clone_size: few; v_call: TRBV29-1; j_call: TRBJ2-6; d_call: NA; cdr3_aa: CSVEDEYSGANVLTF; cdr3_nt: TGCAGCGTTGAAGATGAGTACTCTGGGGCCAACGTCCTGACTTTC